The rows below give T cell receptor beta chains drawn from one sample of a study of Ad26.COV2.S vaccination and SARS-CoV-2 variants. The method was immunoSEQ multiplex PCR; TCRdb's version includes in-frame clones alone and lacks a portion of them. Of a few hundred thousand clones in the sample, around 90% were seen once. Specimen: peripheral blood, collected in a trial of Ad26.COV2.S vaccine versus placebo. The receptors shown here come from a person between 18 and 65 years old who received the Ad26.COV2.S COVID-19 vaccine or a placebo. The CDR3 runs from the conserved cysteine through the conserved F or W. The order of the fields is CDR3 protein, CDR3 DNA, V gene, clone size, D gene, J gene. D genes are given only for firm matches. Clone size is not always given. Where it is, it says once, few, many or a class for expanded clones.

CAWSPWANVLTF	TGTGCCTGGAGCCCCTGGGCCAACGTCCTGACTTTC	TRBV30	NA	NA	TRBJ2-6
CASSYPGQGRLEQYF	TGTGCCAGCAGTTACCCGGGACAGGGGCGGCTCGAGCAGTACTTC	TRBV6-6	NA	TRBD1	TRBJ2-7
CASLTSEREREETQYF	TGTGCCAGCCTTACTAGTGAGCGGGAGAGGGAGGAGACCCAGTACTTC	TRBV27	NA	TRBD2	TRBJ2-5
CATSDKLGQPQHF	TGTGCCACCAGTGATAAGCTGGGGCAGCCCCAGCATTTT	TRBV24-1	once	NA	TRBJ1-5
CASSSDRGLNTEAFF	TGTGCCAGCAGCTCCGACAGGGGGTTGAACACTGAAGCTTTCTTT	TRBV5-6	once	TRBD1	TRBJ1-1
CASSQGWDRAAFF	TGTGCCAGCAGCCAAGGTTGGGACAGGGCTGCTTTCTTT	TRBV3-1/TRBV3-2	NA	TRBD1	TRBJ1-1
CASSTTGLRNTEAFF	TGTGCCAGCAGCACAACGGGACTCCGGAACACTGAAGCTTTCTTT	TRBV5-6	NA	NA	TRBJ1-1
CASSVQGATEAFF	TGTGCCAGCAGCGTACAGGGCGCCACTGAAGCTTTCTTT	TRBV9	NA	NA	TRBJ1-1
CASSIDLGRGDEQFF	TGTGCCAGTAGTATAGATCTGGGTAGGGGAGATGAGCAGTTCTTC	TRBV19	NA	NA	TRBJ2-1
CASSRDTSNYGYTF	TGTGCCAGCAGCCGGGACACCTCTAACTATGGCTACACCTTC	TRBV6-5	NA	NA	TRBJ1-2
CASSYPRPATELAGVTGELFF	TGTGCCAGCAGTTACCCTCGTCCGGCCACTGAACTAGCGGGAGTCACCGGGGAGCTGTTTTTT	TRBV6-2/TRBV6-3	NA	TRBD2	TRBJ2-2
CASSVGDRAYEQYF	TGTGCCAGCAGCGTAGGGGACAGGGCCTACGAGCAGTACTTC	TRBV9	NA	TRBD1	TRBJ2-7
CASSIVKSEQFF	TGTGCCAGTAGTATAGTCAAGAGTGAGCAGTTCTTC	TRBV19	many	NA	TRBJ2-1
CASSVPNSPLHF	TGTGCCAGCAGCGTCCCTAATTCACCCCTCCACTTT	TRBV5-4	NA	NA	TRBJ1-6
CASSLDRGRFFCPDTQYF	TGTGCCAGCAGCCTGGACAGGGGGCGCTTTTTTTGTCCAGATACGCAGTATTTT	TRBV3-1/TRBV3-2	NA	TRBD1	TRBJ2-3
CASSHRELSGELFF	TGCGCCAGCAGCCACAGGGAGTTGTCCGGGGAGCTGTTTTTT	TRBV4-1	few	NA	TRBJ2-2
CASSFRRELFF	TGTGCCAGCAGTTTTCGCCGGGAGCTGTTTTTT	TRBV12-3/TRBV12-4	NA	NA	TRBJ2-2
CASSFGPGTSEGEQYF	TGTGCCAGCAGTTTTGGCCCCGGGACCTCAGAGGGAGAGCAGTACTTC	TRBV27	NA	NA	TRBJ2-7
CASSPLRKNTEAFF	TGTGCCAGCTCACCACTGCGGAAGAACACTGAAGCTTTCTTT	TRBV18	NA	NA	TRBJ1-1
CSVRGGRGINEQFF	TGCAGCGTTAGGGGGGGCAGGGGGATCAATGAGCAGTTCTTC	TRBV29-1	once	NA	TRBJ2-1
CSARTGSIQYF	TGCAGTGCAAGGACAGGGAGCATTCAGTACTTC	TRBV20-1	NA	TRBD1	TRBJ2-4
CARYGGTRDFSYEQYF	TGTGCCAGGTACGGGGGAACGCGGGACTTCTCCTACGAGCAGTACTTC	TRBV21-1	NA	NA	TRBJ2-7
CAWSVRDRGTGELFF	TGTGCCTGGAGTGTACGGGACAGGGGAACCGGGGAGCTGTTTTTT	TRBV30	NA	TRBD1	TRBJ2-2
CASSFLSGRNTGELFF	TGTGCCAGCAGCTTCCTTAGCGGGAGGAACACCGGGGAGCTGTTTTTT	TRBV7-9	NA	TRBD2	TRBJ2-2
CASSSMDRGDNEQYF	TGTGCCAGCAGCTCTATGGACAGGGGAGATAACGAGCAGTACTTC	TRBV7-9	NA	TRBD1	TRBJ2-7
CASSRIPGTGAYEQYF	TGTGCCAGCTCACGAATTCCCGGGACAGGAGCCTACGAGCAGTACTTC	TRBV18	NA	TRBD1	TRBJ2-7
CASSFWDLYEQYF	TGTGCCAGCAGCTTCTGGGACCTCTACGAGCAGTACTTC	TRBV7-2	NA	NA	TRBJ2-7
CASKAASGYYEQYF	TGTGCCAGTAAGGCGGCATCGGGGTACTACGAGCAGTACTTC	TRBV27	NA	NA	TRBJ2-7
CSVVPSGSGVEKLFF	TGCAGCGTTGTCCCCTCCGGGAGTGGGGTTGAAAAACTGTTTTTT	TRBV29-1	NA	NA	TRBJ1-4
CASSVAGGRSTGELFF	TGTGCCAGCAGCGTAGCGGGCGGGAGGTCCACCGGGGAGCTGTTTTTT	TRBV9	NA	TRBD2	TRBJ2-2
CASSKGVTNEKLFF	TGTGCCAGCAGTAAAGGGGTGACTAATGAAAAACTGTTTTTT	TRBV6-2/TRBV6-3	NA	NA	TRBJ1-4
CATSDPRLAGEDTQYF	TGTGCCACCAGTGATCCTAGACTAGCGGGAGAAGATACGCAGTATTTT	TRBV24-1	NA	TRBD2	TRBJ2-3
CASSSTSYEQYF	TGTGCCAGCAGTTCCACCTCCTACGAGCAGTACTTC	TRBV28	NA	NA	TRBJ2-7
CASSLAGNSPLHF	TGTGCCAGCAGTTTAGCGGGTAATTCACCCCTCCACTTT	TRBV12-3/TRBV12-4	NA	NA	TRBJ1-6
CASSPDVTGGTEAFF	TGTGCCAGCTCACCCGACGTGACAGGGGGCACTGAAGCTTTCTTT	TRBV18	NA	TRBD1	TRBJ1-1
CASSLAGFGTGGTKQETQYF	TGTGCCAGCAGCTTAGCGGGCTTTGGGACAGGGGGAACTAAACAAGAGACCCAGTACTTC	TRBV7-2	NA	TRBD1	TRBJ2-5
CASSPGTGPSYNEQFF	TGTGCTAGCAGCCCAGGGACAGGGCCGTCCTACAATGAGCAGTTCTTC	TRBV7-7	NA	TRBD1	TRBJ2-1
CASQLAGVYEQYF	TGCGCCAGCCAACTAGCGGGAGTTTACGAGCAGTACTTC	TRBV10-2	NA	TRBD2	TRBJ2-7
CASSPGVDRDEQFF	TGCGCCAGCAGCCCGGGCGTGGACAGGGATGAGCAGTTCTTC	TRBV4-3	NA	TRBD1	TRBJ2-1
CASSSGRDRVPPEYEQYF	TGTGCCAGCAGCTCTGGGCGAGACAGGGTCCCTCCAGAATACGAGCAGTACTTC	TRBV7-9	NA	TRBD1	TRBJ2-7
CASSLGPGLAGPYEQYF	TGTGCCAGCAGCTTAGGACCAGGACTAGCGGGACCCTACGAGCAGTACTTC	TRBV11-2	NA	TRBD2	TRBJ2-7
CASSVGLAGVGTGELFF	TGTGCCAGTAGTGTCGGACTAGCGGGAGTCGGGACCGGGGAGCTGTTTTTT	TRBV19	NA	TRBD2	TRBJ2-2
CASSLAERTEAFF	TGCGCCAGCAGCTTGGCCGAGCGGACTGAAGCTTTCTTT	TRBV5-1	once	NA	TRBJ1-1
CASSYNRGNGQPQHF	TGTGCCAGCAGCTACAACAGGGGGAACGGTCAGCCCCAGCATTTT	TRBV7-2	NA	TRBD1	TRBJ1-5
CASRADMNTEAFF	TGCGCCAGCAGGGCAGATATGAACACTGAAGCTTTCTTT	TRBV5-1	NA	NA	TRBJ1-1
CASSQTGGYGYTF	TGCGCCAGCAGCCAGACCGGGGGCTATGGCTACACCTTC	TRBV4-3	many	NA	TRBJ1-2
CASSQSTEREFNNEQFF	TGCGCCAGCAGCCAATCGACAGAGCGGGAGTTTAACAATGAGCAGTTCTTC	TRBV4-3	once	TRBD2	TRBJ2-1
CASSTHDRVAGNTEAFF	TGTGCCAGCAGTACCCATGACAGGGTGGCGGGGAACACTGAAGCTTTCTTT	TRBV27	NA	TRBD1	TRBJ1-1
CASSPPGFSYNEQFF	TGTGCCAGCAGCCCCCCGGGGTTCTCCTACAATGAGCAGTTCTTC	TRBV7-8	NA	NA	TRBJ2-1
CASTGTSGYNEQFF	TGTGCCAGTACCGGGACTAGCGGATACAATGAGCAGTTCTTC	TRBV19	NA	TRBD2	TRBJ2-1
CSVRLASGSLEQYF	TGCAGCGTCCGACTGGCTAGCGGGAGTCTCGAGCAGTACTTC	TRBV29-1	NA	TRBD2	TRBJ2-7
CASRASGSNEQFF	TGTGCCAGTAGGGCTAGCGGGAGCAATGAGCAGTTCTTC	TRBV19	NA	TRBD2	TRBJ2-1
CASILTPNTGELFF	TGCGCCAGCATCCTTACACCGAACACCGGGGAGCTGTTTTTT	TRBV5-1	NA	NA	TRBJ2-2
CASSWGRVYEQYF	TGTGCCAGCAGCTGGGGCAGGGTGTACGAGCAGTACTTC	TRBV7-8	NA	NA	TRBJ2-7
CASSHRGGHPEQFF	TGCGCCAGCAGTCACCGCGGGGGCCATCCTGAGCAGTTCTTC	TRBV23-1	once	NA	TRBJ2-1
CASSQRAGVGKNIQYF	TGTGCCAGCAGCCAGAGAGCGGGAGTGGGCAAAAACATTCAGTACTTC	TRBV3-1/TRBV3-2	NA	TRBD2	TRBJ2-4
CATSRAGGAETQYF	TGTGCCACCAGCAGAGCAGGGGGCGCGGAGACCCAGTACTTC	TRBV15	NA	TRBD1	TRBJ2-5